Listed below are T cell receptor beta chains from one sample, sequenced in a study of metastatic and nonmetastatic thyroid tumors. MiXCR was used by TCRdb to re-call the PCR reads. Of roughly 23,000 clones listed, about 14% are singletons. The specimen was tumor tissue. The receptors derive from a female donor with papillary thyroid cancer or a benign thyroid nodule (not recorded which). Some clones in this sample may be carry-over from other donors' samples. CDR3s include the opening cysteine and the closing phenylalanine or tryptophan. A D gene is named only where the DNA matches it firmly. Rows may omit the clone size; those that give it use once, few, many or a size class.

V gene: TRBV11-3; D gene: -; clone size: many; J gene: TRBJ1-1; CDR3 DNA: TGTGCCAGCAGCTTAGAGTCCTCAGGGGCTGAAGCTTTCTTT; CDR3 protein: CASSLESSGAEAFF
V gene: TRBV20-1; D gene: TRBD2; clone size: medium-sized; J gene: TRBJ2-7; CDR3 DNA: TGCAGTGCTTGGGGGACTAGCGGAGGGGACTCCTACGAGCAGTACTTC; CDR3 protein: CSAWGTSGGDSYEQYF
V gene: TRBV29-1; D gene: -; clone size: many; J gene: TRBJ2-3; CDR3 DNA: TGCAGCGTCCGCGGACAGACAGATACGCAGTATTTT; CDR3 protein: CSVRGQTDTQYF
V gene: TRBV6-1; D gene: -; clone size: -; J gene: TRBJ2-7; CDR3 DNA: TGTGCCAGCAGATTCGGGGGTCCCATCTACGAGCAGTACTTC; CDR3 protein: CASRFGGPIYEQYF
V gene: TRBV4-1; D gene: -; clone size: many; J gene: TRBJ2-7; CDR3 DNA: TGCGCCAGCAGCCAAGGGTCTTATGACTTAGCCTACGAGCAGTACTTC; CDR3 protein: CASSQGSYDLAYEQYF
V gene: TRBV5-6; D gene: -; clone size: many; J gene: TRBJ2-7; CDR3 DNA: TGTGCCAGCAGCTTGGAACAGGTCTTTAGCGAGCAGTACTTC; CDR3 protein: CASSLEQVFSEQYF
V gene: TRBV20-1; D gene: -; clone size: -; J gene: TRBJ1-6; CDR3 DNA: TGCAGTGCAATACGTGCCTATAATTCACCCCTCCACTTT; CDR3 protein: CSAIRAYNSPLHF
V gene: TRBV4-2; D gene: TRBD1; clone size: -; J gene: TRBJ2-6; CDR3 DNA: TGTGCCAGCATCCTTATGACAGGGGGCCTCTCTGGGGCCAACGTCCTGACTTTC; CDR3 protein: CASILMTGGLSGANVLTF
V gene: TRBV20-1; D gene: -; clone size: -; J gene: TRBJ1-1; CDR3 DNA: TGCAGTGCTCTGGGTAGGGGAGGAACGGACACTGAAGCTTTCTTT; CDR3 protein: CSALGRGGTDTEAFF
V gene: TRBV4-1; D gene: TRBD2; clone size: many; J gene: TRBJ2-1; CDR3 DNA: TGCGCCAGCAGACGTGGACTAGCGGGGGACAATGAGCAGTTCTTC; CDR3 protein: CASRRGLAGDNEQFF
V gene: TRBV5-1; D gene: -; clone size: medium-sized; J gene: TRBJ2-1; CDR3 DNA: TGCGCCAGCAGCTTGGGGGCCCCTGAAGCCAATGAGCAGTTCTTC; CDR3 protein: CASSLGAPEANEQFF
V gene: TRBV30; D gene: TRBD1; clone size: -; J gene: TRBJ1-5; CDR3 DNA: TGTGCCTGGAGCGGACAGGCCGATCAGCCCCAGCATTTT; CDR3 protein: CAWSGQADQPQHF
V gene: TRBV6-1; D gene: -; clone size: few; J gene: TRBJ1-5; CDR3 DNA: TGTGCCAGCAGTGAACTACGGTGGGGAGACCAGCATTTT; CDR3 protein: CASSELRWGDQHF
V gene: TRBV6-1; D gene: TRBD1; clone size: few; J gene: TRBJ2-1; CDR3 DNA: TGTGCCAGCAGTGGAGGGGGCCTTCACTGCGGGAATGAGCAGTTCTTC; CDR3 protein: CASSGGGLHCGNEQFF
V gene: TRBV3-1; D gene: -; clone size: medium-sized; J gene: TRBJ1-2; CDR3 DNA: TGTGCCAGCAGCCAAGTCGGGACGGGCTACACCTTC; CDR3 protein: CASSQVGTGYTF
V gene: TRBV7-9; D gene: -; clone size: many; J gene: TRBJ1-1; CDR3 DNA: TGTGCCAGCAGCTCCGCCCCGGGCGCTGAAGCTTTCTTT; CDR3 protein: CASSSAPGAEAFF
V gene: TRBV11-2; D gene: -; clone size: many; J gene: TRBJ2-1; CDR3 DNA: TGTGCCAGCAGCAAAACGGTCCCACGGGGGCAGTTCTTC; CDR3 protein: CASSKTVPRGQFF
V gene: TRBV5-5; D gene: -; clone size: few; J gene: TRBJ2-5; CDR3 DNA: TGTGCCAGCAGCTTGGTAGGAGTCCAAGAGACCCAGTACTTC; CDR3 protein: CASSLVGVQETQYF
V gene: TRBV27; D gene: -; clone size: many; J gene: TRBJ2-6; CDR3 DNA: TGTGCCAGCAGTTTATATTATACGTCGAACGGGGCCAACGTCCTGACTTTC; CDR3 protein: CASSLYYTSNGANVLTF
V gene: TRBV7-6; D gene: -; clone size: many; J gene: TRBJ2-5; CDR3 DNA: TGTGCCAGCAGCTTATGGGCAGGGCCCCAAGAGACCCAGTACTTC; CDR3 protein: CASSLWAGPQETQYF
V gene: TRBV4-1; D gene: TRBD1; clone size: medium-sized; J gene: TRBJ1-2; CDR3 DNA: TGCGCCAGCAGCCAAGAGGGTGCCGGGACAGGCAATGGCTACACCTTC; CDR3 protein: CASSQEGAGTGNGYTF
V gene: TRBV29-1; D gene: TRBD1; clone size: -; J gene: TRBJ2-7; CDR3 DNA: TGCAGCGTTGCCAGGGGGCCTTCCTACGAGCAGTACTTC; CDR3 protein: CSVARGPSYEQYF
V gene: TRBV19; D gene: TRBD1; clone size: many; J gene: TRBJ1-5; CDR3 DNA: TGTGCCAGTAGTCCAACCCCCGGACAGGGGGCCGACTTCAGCAATCAGCCCCAGCATTTT; CDR3 protein: CASSPTPGQGADFSNQPQHF
V gene: TRBV9; D gene: TRBD2; clone size: many; J gene: TRBJ2-1; CDR3 DNA: TGTGCCAGCAGCGTAAAGGGGCGGGAGCCCCGTAATGAGCAGTTCTTC; CDR3 protein: CASSVKGREPRNEQFF
V gene: TRBV20-1; D gene: TRBD2; clone size: many; J gene: TRBJ2-4; CDR3 DNA: TGCAGTGCTAAGCGGGGGGAAGCCAAAAACATTCAGTACTTC; CDR3 protein: CSAKRGEAKNIQYF
V gene: TRBV3-1; D gene: -; clone size: many; J gene: TRBJ2-4; CDR3 DNA: TGTGCCAGCAGCCGGGCCGGCAAAAACATTCAGTACTTC; CDR3 protein: CASSRAGKNIQYF
V gene: TRBV2; D gene: TRBD2; clone size: many; J gene: TRBJ2-1; CDR3 DNA: TGTGCCAGCAGAAACTCAGGCGGGAGGAATGAGCAGTTCTTC; CDR3 protein: CASRNSGGRNEQFF
V gene: TRBV14; D gene: -; clone size: -; J gene: TRBJ1-2; CDR3 DNA: TGTGCCAGCAGCCAAATGGGGAGCTACACCTTC; CDR3 protein: CASSQMGSYTF
V gene: TRBV2; D gene: TRBD1; clone size: many; J gene: TRBJ1-1; CDR3 DNA: TGTGCCAGCAGCCTGACAGGGGGGATGAACACTGAAGCTTTCTTT; CDR3 protein: CASSLTGGMNTEAFF
V gene: TRBV6-1; D gene: -; clone size: many; J gene: TRBJ1-4; CDR3 DNA: TGTGCCAGCAGTTCATCCTCAGGGACAACTAATGAAAAACTGTTTTTT; CDR3 protein: CASSSSSGTTNEKLFF
V gene: TRBV15; D gene: TRBD1; clone size: -; J gene: TRBJ1-6; CDR3 DNA: TGTGCCACCAGCAGCCGGGACAGGGGCAATTCACCCCTCCACTTT; CDR3 protein: CATSSRDRGNSPLHF
V gene: TRBV6-1; D gene: TRBD2; clone size: -; J gene: TRBJ2-3; CDR3 DNA: TGTGCCAGCAGTGAACTAGCGGGAGCCACAGATACGCAGTATTTT; CDR3 protein: CASSELAGATDTQYF
V gene: TRBV25-1; D gene: TRBD1; clone size: few; J gene: TRBJ1-1; CDR3 DNA: TGTGCCAGCAACACAGGGGGCCTGACTGAAGCTTTCTTT; CDR3 protein: CASNTGGLTEAFF
V gene: TRBV7-9; D gene: -; clone size: many; J gene: TRBJ1-1; CDR3 DNA: TGTGCCAGCAGTTCTTTCACTGAAGCTTTCTTT; CDR3 protein: CASSSFTEAFF
V gene: TRBV30; D gene: TRBD1; clone size: -; J gene: TRBJ2-7; CDR3 DNA: TGTGCCTGGTCCGGGACAGGGATATGGGAGCAGTACTTC; CDR3 protein: CAWSGTGIWEQYF
V gene: TRBV24-1; D gene: -; clone size: few; J gene: TRBJ2-3; CDR3 DNA: TGTGCCTTTGAAGGGGGGGACTTTATCACAGATACTCAGTATTTT; CDR3 protein: CAFEGGDFITDTQYF
V gene: TRBV20-1; D gene: -; clone size: -; J gene: TRBJ1-2; CDR3 DNA: TGCAGTGCTAGGGACAGCTCCTATGGCTACACCTTC; CDR3 protein: CSARDSSYGYTF
V gene: TRBV6-2/TRBV6-3; D gene: TRBD2; clone size: few; J gene: TRBJ2-7; CDR3 DNA: TGTGCCAGCAAAGGGGGACTAGACTCCTACGAGCAGTACTTC; CDR3 protein: CASKGGLDSYEQYF
V gene: TRBV19; D gene: -; clone size: -; J gene: TRBJ1-3; CDR3 DNA: TGTGCCAGTAGACCGGACACCATCTCTGGAAACACCATATATTTT; CDR3 protein: CASRPDTISGNTIYF
V gene: TRBV2; D gene: -; clone size: many; J gene: TRBJ1-5; CDR3 DNA: TGTGCCAGCAGTTTGCAGGGAGCGGGACAGCCCCAGCATTTT; CDR3 protein: CASSLQGAGQPQHF
V gene: TRBV6-1; D gene: TRBD1; clone size: few; J gene: TRBJ2-7; CDR3 DNA: TGTGCCAGCACACCTAGACAGGGGGCTCGGGACGAGCAGTACTTC; CDR3 protein: CASTPRQGARDEQYF